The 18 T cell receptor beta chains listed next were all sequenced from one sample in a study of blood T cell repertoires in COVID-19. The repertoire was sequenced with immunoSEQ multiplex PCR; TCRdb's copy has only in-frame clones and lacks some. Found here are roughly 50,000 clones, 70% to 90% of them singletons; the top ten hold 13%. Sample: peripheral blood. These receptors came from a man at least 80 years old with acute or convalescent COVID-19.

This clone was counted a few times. CDR3 sequence reads: CASPNDIPYEQYF. CDR3 bases: TGTGCCAGCCCGAACGACATTCCCTACGAGCAGTACTTC. The V gene is TRBV11-2, the J gene TRBJ2-7; D is ambiguous. This CDR3 has 13 amino acids. V was trimmed by 8 bases and J by 2 bases, leaving 13 bases between them. The germline gives CDR1 SGHAT, CDR2 FQNNGV.

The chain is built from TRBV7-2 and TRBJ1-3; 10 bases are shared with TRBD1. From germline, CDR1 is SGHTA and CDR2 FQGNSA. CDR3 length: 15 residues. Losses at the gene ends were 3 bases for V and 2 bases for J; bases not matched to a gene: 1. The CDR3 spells CASSFDRGPGNTIYF. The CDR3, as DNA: TGTGCCAGCAGCTTCGACAGGGGGCCTGGAAACACCATATATTTT.

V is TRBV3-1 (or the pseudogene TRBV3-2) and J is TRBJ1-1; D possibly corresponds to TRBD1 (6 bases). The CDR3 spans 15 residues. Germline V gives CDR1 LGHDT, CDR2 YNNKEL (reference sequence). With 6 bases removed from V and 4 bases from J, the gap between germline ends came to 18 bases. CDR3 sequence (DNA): TGTGCCAGCAGGGCTGCGGGGGGCGTGGGCACTGAAGCTTTCTTT. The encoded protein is CASRAAGGVGTEAFF.

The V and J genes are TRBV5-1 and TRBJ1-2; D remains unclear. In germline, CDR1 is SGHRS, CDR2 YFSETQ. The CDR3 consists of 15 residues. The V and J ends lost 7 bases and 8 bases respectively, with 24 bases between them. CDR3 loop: CASSSVGADGEGYTF. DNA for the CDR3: TGCGCCAGCTCCTCAGTGGGCGCAGATGGTGAAGGCTACACCTTC.

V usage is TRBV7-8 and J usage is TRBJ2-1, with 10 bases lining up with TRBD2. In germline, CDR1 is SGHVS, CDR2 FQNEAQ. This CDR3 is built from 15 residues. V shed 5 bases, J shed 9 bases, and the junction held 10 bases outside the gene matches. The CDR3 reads CASSPMTSGPLEQFF. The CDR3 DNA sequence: TGTGCCAGCAGCCCTATGACTAGCGGGCCCCTTGAGCAGTTCTTC.

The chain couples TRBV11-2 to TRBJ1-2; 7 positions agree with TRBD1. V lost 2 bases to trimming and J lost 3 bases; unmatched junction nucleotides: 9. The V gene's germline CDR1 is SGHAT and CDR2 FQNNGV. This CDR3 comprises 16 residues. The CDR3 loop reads CASSLRGDRADYGYTF. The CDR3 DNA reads TGTGCCAGCAGCTTAAGGGGAGACAGGGCGGACTATGGCTACACCTTC.

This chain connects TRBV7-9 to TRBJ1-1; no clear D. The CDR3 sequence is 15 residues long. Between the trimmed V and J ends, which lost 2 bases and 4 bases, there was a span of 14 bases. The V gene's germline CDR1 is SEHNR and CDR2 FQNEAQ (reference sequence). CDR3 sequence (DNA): TGTGCCAGCAGCTTATTATCACATGGCTCCACTGAAGCTTTCTTT. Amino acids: CASSLLSHGSTEAFF.

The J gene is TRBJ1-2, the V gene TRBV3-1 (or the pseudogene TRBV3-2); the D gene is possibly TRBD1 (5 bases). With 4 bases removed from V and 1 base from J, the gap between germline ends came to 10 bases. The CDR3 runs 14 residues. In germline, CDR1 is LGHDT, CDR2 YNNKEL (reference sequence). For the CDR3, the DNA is TGTGCCAGCAGCCGCCCGGGACTTAACTATGGCTACACCTTC. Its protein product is CASSRPGLNYGYTF.

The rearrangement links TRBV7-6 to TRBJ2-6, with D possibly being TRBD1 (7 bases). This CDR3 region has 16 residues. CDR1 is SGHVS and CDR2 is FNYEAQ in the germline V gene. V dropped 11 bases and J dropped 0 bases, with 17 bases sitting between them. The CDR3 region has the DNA TGTGCCTGGAGGGACAGCCCCTACTCTGGGGCCAACGTCCTGACTTTC. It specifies CAWRDSPYSGANVLTF.

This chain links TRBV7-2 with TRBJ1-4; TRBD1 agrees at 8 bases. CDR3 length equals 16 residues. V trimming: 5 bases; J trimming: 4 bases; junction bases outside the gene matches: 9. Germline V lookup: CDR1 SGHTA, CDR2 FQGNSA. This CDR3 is CASSPGQGRGNEKLFF. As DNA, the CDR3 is TGTGCCAGCAGCCCAGGACAGGGTCGAGGTAATGAAAAACTGTTTTTT. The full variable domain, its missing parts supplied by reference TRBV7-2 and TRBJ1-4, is GAGVSQSPSNKVTEKGKDVELRCDPISGHTALYWYRQSLGQGLEFLIYFQGNSAPDKSGLPSDRFSAERTGGSVSTLTIQRTQQEDSAVYLCASSPGQGRGNEKLFFGSGTQLSVL.

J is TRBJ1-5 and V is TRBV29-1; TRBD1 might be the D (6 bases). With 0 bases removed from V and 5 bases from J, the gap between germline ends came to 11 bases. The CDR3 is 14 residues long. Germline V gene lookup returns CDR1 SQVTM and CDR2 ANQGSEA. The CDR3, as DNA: TGCAGCGTTGAAGATAGGGAGGGGGATCAGCCCCAGCATTTT. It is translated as CSVEDREGDQPQHF.

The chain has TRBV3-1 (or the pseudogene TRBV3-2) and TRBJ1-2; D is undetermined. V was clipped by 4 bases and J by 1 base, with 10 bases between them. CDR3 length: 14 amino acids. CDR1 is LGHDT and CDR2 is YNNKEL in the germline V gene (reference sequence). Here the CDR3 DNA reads TGTGCCAGCAGCCCGGTGGGAGATAACTATGGCTACACCTTC. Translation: CASSPVGDNYGYTF.

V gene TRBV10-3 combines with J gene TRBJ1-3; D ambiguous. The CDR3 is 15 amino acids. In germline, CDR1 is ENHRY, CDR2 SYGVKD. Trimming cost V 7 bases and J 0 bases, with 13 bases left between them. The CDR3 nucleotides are TGTGCCATCAAGACCGACAAGAGCTCTGGAAACACCATATATTTT. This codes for CAIKTDKSSGNTIYF.

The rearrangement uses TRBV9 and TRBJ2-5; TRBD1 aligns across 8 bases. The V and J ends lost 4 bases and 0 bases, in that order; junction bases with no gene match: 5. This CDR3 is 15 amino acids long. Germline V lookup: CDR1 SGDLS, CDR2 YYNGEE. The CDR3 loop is CASSLSGGHQETQYF. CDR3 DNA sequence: TGTGCCAGCAGCCTCTCAGGGGGCCACCAAGAGACCCAGTACTTC.

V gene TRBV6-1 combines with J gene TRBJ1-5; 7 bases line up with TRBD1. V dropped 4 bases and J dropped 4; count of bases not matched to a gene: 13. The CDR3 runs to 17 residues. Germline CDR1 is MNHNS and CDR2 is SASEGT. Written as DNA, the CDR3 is TGTGCCAGCAGTGCATACCCTCGGTCAGGGGGTAATCAGCCCCAGCATTTT. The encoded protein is CASSAYPRSGGNQPQHF.

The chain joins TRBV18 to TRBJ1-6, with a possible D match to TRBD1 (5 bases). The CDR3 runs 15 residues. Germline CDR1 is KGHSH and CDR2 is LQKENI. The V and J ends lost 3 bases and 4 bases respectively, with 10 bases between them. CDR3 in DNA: TGTGCCAGCTCACCGTGGTCAGGGTATAATTCACCCCTCCACTTT. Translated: CASSPWSGYNSPLHF.

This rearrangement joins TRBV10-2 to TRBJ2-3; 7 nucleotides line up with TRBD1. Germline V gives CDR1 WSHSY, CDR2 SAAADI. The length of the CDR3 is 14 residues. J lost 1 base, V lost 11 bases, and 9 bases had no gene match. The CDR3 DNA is TGCGCCTCCCGGGACAGCGGCCGCACAGATACGCAGTATTTT. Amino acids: CASRDSGRTDTQYF.

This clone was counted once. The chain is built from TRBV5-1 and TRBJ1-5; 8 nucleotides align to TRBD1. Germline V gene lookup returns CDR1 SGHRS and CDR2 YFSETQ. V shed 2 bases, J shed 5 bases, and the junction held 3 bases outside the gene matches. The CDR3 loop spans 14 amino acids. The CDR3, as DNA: TGCGCCAGCAGCTTAGGACAGGGTTATCAGCCCCAGCATTTT. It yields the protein CASSLGQGYQPQHF.